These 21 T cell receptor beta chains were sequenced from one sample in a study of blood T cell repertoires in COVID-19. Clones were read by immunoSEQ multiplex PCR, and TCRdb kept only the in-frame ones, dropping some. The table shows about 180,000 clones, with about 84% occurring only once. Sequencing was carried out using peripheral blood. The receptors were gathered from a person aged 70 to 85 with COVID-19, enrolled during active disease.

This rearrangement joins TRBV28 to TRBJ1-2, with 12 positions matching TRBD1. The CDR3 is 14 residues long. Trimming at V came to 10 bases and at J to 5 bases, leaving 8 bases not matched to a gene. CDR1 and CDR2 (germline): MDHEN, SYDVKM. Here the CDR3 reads CATTRGQGAYGYTF. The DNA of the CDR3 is TGTGCCACCACCAGGGGACAGGGGGCTTATGGCTACACCTTC.

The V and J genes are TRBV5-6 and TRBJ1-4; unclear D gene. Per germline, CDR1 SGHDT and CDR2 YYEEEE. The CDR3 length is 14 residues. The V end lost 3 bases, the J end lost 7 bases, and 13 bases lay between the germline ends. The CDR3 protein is CASSYPAGSEKLFF. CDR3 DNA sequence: TGTGCCAGCAGCTACCCGGCGGGAAGTGAAAAACTGTTTTTT. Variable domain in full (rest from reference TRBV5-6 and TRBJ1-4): DAGVTQSPTHLIKTRGQQVTLRCSPKSGHDTVSWYQQALGQGPQFIFQYYEEEERQRGNFPDRFSGHQFPNYSSELNVNALLLGDSALYLCASSYPAGSEKLFFGSGTQLSVL.

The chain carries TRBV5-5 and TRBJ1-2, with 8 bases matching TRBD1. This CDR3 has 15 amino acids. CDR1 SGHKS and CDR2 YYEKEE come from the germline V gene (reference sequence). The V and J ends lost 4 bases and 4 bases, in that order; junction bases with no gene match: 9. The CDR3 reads CASSITGGNSYGYTF. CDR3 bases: TGTGCCAGCAGCATTACAGGGGGAAATTCCTATGGCTACACCTTC.

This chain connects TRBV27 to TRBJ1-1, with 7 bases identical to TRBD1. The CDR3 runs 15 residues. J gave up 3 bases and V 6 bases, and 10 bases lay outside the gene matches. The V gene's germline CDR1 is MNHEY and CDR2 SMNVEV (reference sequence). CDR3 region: CASSRQGRGDTEAFF. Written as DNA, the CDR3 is TGTGCCAGCAGCCGACAGGGTAGGGGAGACACTGAAGCTTTCTTT.

The DNA for the CDR3 is TGTGCCAGCATGGACGGGAGAAAGGTCTATGGCTACACCTTC. It translates to CASMDGRKVYGYTF. This sequence joins TRBV3-1 (or the pseudogene TRBV3-2) and TRBJ1-2; D is unclear. The germline V gene encodes CDR1 LGHDT and CDR2 YNNKEL (reference sequence). V dropped 7 bases and J dropped 4 bases, with 16 bases sitting between them. The CDR3 has 14 residues.

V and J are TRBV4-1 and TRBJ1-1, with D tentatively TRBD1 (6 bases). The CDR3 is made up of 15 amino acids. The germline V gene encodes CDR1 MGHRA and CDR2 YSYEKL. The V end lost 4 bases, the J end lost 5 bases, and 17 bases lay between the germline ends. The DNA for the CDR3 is TGCGCCAGCAGCCGGGAAACAGGGTTCGGTACTGAAGCTTTCTTT. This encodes CASSRETGFGTEAFF.

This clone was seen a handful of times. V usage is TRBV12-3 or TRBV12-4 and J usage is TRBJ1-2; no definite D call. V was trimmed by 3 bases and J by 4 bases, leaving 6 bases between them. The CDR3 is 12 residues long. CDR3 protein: CASSFGGYGYTF. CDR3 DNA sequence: TGTGCCAGCAGTTTCGGCGGCTATGGCTACACCTTC.

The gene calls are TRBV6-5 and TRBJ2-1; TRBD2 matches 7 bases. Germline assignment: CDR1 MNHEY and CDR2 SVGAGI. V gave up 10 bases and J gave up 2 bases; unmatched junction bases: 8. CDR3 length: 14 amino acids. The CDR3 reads CATGGAGAYNEQFF. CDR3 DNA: TGTGCCACGGGTGGGGCGGGAGCCTACAATGAGCAGTTCTTC.

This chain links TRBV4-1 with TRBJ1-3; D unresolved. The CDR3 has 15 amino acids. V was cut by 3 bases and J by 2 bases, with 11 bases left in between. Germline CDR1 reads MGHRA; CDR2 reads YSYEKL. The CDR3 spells CASSHPGSPGNTIYF. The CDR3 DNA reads TGCGCCAGCAGCCACCCCGGGAGTCCTGGAAACACCATATATTTT.

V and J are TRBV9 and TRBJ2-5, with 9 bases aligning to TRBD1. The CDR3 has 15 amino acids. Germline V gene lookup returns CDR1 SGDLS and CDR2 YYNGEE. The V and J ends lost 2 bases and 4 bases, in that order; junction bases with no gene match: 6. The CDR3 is CASSVGGQGRETQYF. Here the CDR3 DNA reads TGTGCCAGCAGCGTCGGGGGACAGGGTCGAGAGACCCAGTACTTC.

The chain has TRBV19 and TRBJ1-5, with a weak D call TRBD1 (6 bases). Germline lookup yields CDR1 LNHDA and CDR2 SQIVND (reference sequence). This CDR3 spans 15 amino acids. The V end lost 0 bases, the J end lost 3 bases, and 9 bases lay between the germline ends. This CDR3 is CASSIDAGVNQPQHF. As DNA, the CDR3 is TGTGCCAGTAGTATAGACGCAGGGGTCAATCAGCCCCAGCATTTT.

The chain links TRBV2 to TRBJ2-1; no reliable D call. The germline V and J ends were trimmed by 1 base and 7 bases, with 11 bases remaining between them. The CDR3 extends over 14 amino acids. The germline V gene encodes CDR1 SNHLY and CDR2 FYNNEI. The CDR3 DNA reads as TGTGCCAGCAGTGAAGGGCGTGCGGCAAATGAGCAGTTCTTC. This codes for CASSEGRAANEQFF.

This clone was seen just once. DNA of the CDR3: TGCAGCGTTGCCGTGGGCGGGGGGTTAAACGAGCAGTACTTC. This gives the protein CSVAVGGGLNEQYF. The chain carries TRBV29-1 and TRBJ2-7; 8 nucleotides align to TRBD2. The V gene's germline CDR1 is SQVTM and CDR2 ANQGSEA. This CDR3 has 14 residues. Trimming cost V 4 bases and J 5 bases; bases outside gene matches: 10.

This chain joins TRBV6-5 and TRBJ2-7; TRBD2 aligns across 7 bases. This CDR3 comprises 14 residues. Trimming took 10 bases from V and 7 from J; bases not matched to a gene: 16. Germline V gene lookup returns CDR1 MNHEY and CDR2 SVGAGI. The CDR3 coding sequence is TGTGCCACCCAGGCGGGGGTAGGGGCTAGGGAGCAGTACTTC. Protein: CATQAGVGAREQYF.

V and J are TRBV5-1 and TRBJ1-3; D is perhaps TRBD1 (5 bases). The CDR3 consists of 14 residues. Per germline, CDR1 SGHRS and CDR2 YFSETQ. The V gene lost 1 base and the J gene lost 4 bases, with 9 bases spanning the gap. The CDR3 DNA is TGCGCCAGCAGCTTGTATACAGGCGGAAACACCATATATTTT. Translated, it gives CASSLYTGGNTIYF.

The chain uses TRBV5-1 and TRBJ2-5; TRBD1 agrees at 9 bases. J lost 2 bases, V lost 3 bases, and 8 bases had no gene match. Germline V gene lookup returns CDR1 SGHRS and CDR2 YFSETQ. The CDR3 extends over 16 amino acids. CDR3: CASSSGTGRGQETQYF. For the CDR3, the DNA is TGCGCCAGCAGCTCCGGGACAGGGAGAGGGCAAGAGACCCAGTACTTC.

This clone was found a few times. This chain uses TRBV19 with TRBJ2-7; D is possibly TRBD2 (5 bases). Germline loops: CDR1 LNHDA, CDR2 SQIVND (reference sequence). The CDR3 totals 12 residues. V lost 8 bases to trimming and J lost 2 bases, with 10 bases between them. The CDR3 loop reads CASRGTTYEQYF. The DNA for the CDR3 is TGTGCCAGTCGGGGAACCACCTACGAGCAGTACTTC.

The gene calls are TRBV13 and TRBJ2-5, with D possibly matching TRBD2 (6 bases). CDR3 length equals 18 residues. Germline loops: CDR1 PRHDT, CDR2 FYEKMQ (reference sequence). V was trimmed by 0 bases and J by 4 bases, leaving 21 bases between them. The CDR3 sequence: CASSLGHRRESRGETQYF. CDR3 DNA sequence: TGTGCCAGCAGCTTAGGTCATCGCCGGGAGAGTCGAGGAGAGACCCAGTACTTC. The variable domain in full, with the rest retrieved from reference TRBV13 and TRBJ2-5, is AAGVIQSPRHLIKEKRETATLKCYPIPRHDTVYWYQQGPGQDPQFLISFYEKMQSDKGSIPDRFSAQQFSDYHSELNMSSLELGDSALYFCASSLGHRRESRGETQYFGPGTRLLVL.

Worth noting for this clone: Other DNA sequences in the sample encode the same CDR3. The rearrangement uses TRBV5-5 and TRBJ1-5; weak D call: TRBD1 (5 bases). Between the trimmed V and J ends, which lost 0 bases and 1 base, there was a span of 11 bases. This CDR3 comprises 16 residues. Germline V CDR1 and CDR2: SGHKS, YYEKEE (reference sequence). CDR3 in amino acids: CASSLVGGDSNQPQHF. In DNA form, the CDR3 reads TGTGCCAGCAGCTTGGTAGGAGGGGACAGCAATCAGCCCCAGCATTTT.

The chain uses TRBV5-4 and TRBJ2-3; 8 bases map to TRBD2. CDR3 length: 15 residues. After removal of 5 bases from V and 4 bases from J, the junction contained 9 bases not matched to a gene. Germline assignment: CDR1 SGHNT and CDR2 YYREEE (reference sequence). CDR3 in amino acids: CASRFSGNAADTQYF. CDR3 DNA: TGTGCCAGCAGATTTAGCGGGAATGCGGCAGATACGCAGTATTTT. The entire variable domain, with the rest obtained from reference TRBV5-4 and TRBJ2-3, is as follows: ETGVTQSPTHLIKTRGQQVTLRCSSQSGHNTVSWYQQALGQGPQFIFQYYREEENGRGNFPPRFSGLQFPNYSSELNVNALELDDSALYLCASRFSGNAADTQYFGPGTRLTVL.

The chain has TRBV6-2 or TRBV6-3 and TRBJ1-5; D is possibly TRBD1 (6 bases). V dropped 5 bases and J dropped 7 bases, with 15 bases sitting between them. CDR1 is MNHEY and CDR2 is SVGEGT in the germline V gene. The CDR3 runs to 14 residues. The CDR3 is CASSTGGARQPQHF. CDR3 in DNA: TGTGCCAGCAGTACCGGGGGGGCTAGGCAGCCCCAGCATTTT.